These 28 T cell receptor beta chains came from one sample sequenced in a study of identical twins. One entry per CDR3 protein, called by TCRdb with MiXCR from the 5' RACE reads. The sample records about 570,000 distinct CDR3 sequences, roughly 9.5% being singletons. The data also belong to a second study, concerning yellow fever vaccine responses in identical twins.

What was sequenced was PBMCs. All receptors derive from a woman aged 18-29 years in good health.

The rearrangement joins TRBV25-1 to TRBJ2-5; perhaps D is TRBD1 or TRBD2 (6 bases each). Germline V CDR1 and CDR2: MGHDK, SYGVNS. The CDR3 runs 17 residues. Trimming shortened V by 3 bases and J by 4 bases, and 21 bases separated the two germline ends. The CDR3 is CASSDSTGQGRRETQYF. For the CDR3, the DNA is TGTGCCAGCAGTGACTCTACCGGGCAGGGGAGGCGAGAGACCCAGTACTTC.

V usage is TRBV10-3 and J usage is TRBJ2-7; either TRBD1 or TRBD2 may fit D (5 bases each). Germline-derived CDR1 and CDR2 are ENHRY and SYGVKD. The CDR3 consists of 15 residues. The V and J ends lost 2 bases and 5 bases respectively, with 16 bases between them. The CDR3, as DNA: TGTGCCATCAGTGAGCCGGGCGAGGGCAGGGACGAGCAGTACTTC. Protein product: CAISEPGEGRDEQYF.

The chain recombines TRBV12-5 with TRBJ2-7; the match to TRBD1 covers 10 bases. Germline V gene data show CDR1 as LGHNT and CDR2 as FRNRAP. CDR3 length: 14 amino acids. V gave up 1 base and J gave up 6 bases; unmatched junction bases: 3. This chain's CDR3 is CASGLGQGALEQYF. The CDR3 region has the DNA TGTGCTAGTGGTTTGGGACAGGGGGCCCTCGAGCAGTACTTC.

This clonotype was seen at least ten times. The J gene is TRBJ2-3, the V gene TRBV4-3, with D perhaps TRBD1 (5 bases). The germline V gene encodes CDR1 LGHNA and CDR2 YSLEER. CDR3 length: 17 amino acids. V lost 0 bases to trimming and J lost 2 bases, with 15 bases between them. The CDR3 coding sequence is TGCGCCAGCAGCCAAGATGTTCTTAGGGGAAACACAGATACGCAGTATTTT. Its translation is CASSQDVLRGNTDTQYF.

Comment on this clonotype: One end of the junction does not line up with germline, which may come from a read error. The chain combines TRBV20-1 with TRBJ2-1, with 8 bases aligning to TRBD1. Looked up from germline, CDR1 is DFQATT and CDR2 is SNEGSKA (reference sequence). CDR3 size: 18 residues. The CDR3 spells CCATSGTGGPPSYNEQFF. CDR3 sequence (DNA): TGCTGTGCTACCTCGGGGACAGGAGGTCCCCCCTCCTACAATGAGCAGTTCTTC.

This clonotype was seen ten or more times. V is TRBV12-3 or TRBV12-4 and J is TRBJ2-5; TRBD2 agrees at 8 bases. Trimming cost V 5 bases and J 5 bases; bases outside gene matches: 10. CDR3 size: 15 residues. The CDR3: CASSPSAGVGETQYF. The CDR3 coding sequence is TGTGCCAGCAGTCCCTCAGCGGGAGTAGGGGAGACCCAGTACTTC.

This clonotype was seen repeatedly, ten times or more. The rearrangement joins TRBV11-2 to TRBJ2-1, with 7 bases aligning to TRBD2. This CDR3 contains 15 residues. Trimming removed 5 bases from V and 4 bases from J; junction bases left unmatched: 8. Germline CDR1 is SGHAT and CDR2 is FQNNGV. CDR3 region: CASSPGLMGYNEQFF. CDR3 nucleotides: TGTGCCAGCAGCCCGGGACTAATGGGATACAATGAGCAGTTCTTC.

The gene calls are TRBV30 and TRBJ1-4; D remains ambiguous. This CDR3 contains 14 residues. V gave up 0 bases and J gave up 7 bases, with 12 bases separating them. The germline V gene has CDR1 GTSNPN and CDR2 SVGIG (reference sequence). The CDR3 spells CAWSVMDGPEKLFF. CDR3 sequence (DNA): TGTGCCTGGAGTGTAATGGACGGCCCTGAAAAACTGTTTTTT.

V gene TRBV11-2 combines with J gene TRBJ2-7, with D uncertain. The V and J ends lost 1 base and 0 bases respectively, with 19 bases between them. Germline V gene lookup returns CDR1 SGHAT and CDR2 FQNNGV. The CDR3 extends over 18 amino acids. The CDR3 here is CASSLGSFVAKSSYEQYF. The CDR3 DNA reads TGTGCCAGCAGCTTAGGGAGTTTTGTAGCCAAAAGCTCCTACGAGCAGTACTTC.

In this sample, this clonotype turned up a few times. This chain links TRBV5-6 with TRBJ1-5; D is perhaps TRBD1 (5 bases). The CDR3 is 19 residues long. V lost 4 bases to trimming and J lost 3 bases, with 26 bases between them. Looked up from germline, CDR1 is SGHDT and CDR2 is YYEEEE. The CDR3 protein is CASSHSGLLSGRHNQPQHF. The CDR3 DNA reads TGTGCCAGCAGCCACTCGGGACTTCTAAGTGGGAGGCACAATCAGCCCCAGCATTTT.

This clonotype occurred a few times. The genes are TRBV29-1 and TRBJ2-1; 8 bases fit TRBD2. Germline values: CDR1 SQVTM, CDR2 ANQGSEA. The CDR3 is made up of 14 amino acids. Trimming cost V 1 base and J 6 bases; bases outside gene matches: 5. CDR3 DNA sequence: TGCAGCGTTGAAGTTAGCGGGGCCCTCAATGAGCAGTTCTTC. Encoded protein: CSVEVSGALNEQFF.

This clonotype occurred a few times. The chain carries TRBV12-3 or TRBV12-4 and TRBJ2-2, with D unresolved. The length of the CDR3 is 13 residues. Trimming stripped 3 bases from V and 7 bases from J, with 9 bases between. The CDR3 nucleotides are TGTGCCAGCAGTTTGTACCTTGTCGGGGAGCTGTTTTTT. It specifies CASSLYLVGELFF.

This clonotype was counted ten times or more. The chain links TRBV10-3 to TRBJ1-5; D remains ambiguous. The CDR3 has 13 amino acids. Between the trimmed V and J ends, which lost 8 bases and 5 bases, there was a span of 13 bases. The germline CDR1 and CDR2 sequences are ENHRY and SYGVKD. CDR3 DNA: TGTGCCATCGGGGTGGATAGGGATCAGCCCCAGCATTTT. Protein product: CAIGVDRDQPQHF.

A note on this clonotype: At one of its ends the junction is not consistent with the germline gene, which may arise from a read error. DNA of the CDR3: TGTGCCAACAGCTATGGACTAGCGGGGGCCACAGATACGCAGTATTTT. It encodes CANSYGLAGATDTQYF. The V call is TRBV5-6, the J call TRBJ2-3; 13 bases line up with TRBD2. In germline, CDR1 is SGHDT, CDR2 YYEEEE. The CDR3 is 16 residues long.

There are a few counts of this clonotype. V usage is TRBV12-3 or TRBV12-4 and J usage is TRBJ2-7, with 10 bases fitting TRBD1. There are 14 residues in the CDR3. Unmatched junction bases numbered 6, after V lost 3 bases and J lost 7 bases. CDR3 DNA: TGTGCCAGCAGTTTTAGGGGGACAGGGGATGAGCAGTACTTC. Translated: CASSFRGTGDEQYF.

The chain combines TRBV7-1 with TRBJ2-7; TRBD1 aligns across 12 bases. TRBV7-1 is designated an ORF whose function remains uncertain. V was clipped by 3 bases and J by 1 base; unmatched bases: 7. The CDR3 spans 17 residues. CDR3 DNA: TGTGCCAGCAGCTCGGGACAGGGGGCTCGCCTTTCCTACGAGCAGTACTTC. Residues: CASSSGQGARLSYEQYF.

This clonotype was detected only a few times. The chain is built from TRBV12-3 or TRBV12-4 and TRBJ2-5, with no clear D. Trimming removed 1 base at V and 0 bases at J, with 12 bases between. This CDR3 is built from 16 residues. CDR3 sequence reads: CASSLVGRSNQETQYF. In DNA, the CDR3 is TGTGCCAGCAGTTTAGTGGGTCGGTCAAACCAAGAGACCCAGTACTTC.

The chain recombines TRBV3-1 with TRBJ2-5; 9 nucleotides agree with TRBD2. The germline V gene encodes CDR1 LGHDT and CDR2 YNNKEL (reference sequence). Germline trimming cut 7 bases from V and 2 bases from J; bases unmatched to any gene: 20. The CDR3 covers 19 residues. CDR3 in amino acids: CASTKALRGGQLEQETQYF. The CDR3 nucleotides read TGTGCCAGCACCAAAGCTCTGCGGGGGGGACAGCTAGAACAAGAGACCCAGTACTTC.

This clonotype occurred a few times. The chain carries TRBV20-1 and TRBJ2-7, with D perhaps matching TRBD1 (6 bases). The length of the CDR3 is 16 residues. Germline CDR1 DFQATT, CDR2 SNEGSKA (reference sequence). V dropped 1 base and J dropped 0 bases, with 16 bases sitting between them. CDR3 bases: TGCAGTGCTAGAGCATATGGACAGAACTTCTCCTACGAGCAGTACTTC. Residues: CSARAYGQNFSYEQYF.

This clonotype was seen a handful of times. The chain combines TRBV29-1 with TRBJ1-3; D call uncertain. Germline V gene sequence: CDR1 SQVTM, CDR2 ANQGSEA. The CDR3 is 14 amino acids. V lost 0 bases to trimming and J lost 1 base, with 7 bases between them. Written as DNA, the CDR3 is TGCAGCGTTGAAGAAGTGGGATCTGGAAACACCATATATTTT. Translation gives CSVEEVGSGNTIYF.

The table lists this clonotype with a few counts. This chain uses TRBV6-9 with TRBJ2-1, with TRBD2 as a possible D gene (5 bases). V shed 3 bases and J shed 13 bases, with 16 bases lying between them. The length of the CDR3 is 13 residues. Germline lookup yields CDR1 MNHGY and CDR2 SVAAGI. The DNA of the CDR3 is TGTGCCAGCAGTTACCTACTAGGAAAGACCCAGTTCTTC. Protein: CASSYLLGKTQFF.

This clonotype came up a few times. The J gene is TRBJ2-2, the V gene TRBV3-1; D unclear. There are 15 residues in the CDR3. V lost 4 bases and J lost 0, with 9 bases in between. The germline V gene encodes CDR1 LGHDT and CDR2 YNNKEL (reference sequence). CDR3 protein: CASSLGMSNTGELFF. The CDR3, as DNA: TGTGCCAGCAGCCTTGGAATGTCGAACACCGGGGAGCTGTTTTTT.

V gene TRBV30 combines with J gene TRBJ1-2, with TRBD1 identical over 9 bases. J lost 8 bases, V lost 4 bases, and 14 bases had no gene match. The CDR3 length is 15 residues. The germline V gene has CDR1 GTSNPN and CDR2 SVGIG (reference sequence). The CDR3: CAWTLGNRGPEGYTF. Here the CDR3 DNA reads TGTGCCTGGACTCTAGGGAACAGGGGGCCGGAAGGCTACACCTTC.

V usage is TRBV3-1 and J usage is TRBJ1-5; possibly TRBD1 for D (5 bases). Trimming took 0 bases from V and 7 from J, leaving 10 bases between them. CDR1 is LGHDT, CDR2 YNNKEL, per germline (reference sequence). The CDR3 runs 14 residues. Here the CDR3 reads CASSQDWDGQPQHF. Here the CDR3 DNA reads TGTGCCAGCAGCCAAGATTGGGACGGCCAGCCCCAGCATTTT. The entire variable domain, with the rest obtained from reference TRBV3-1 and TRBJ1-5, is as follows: DTAVSQTPKYLVTQMGNDKSIKCEQNLGHDTMYWYKQDSKKFLKIMFSYNNKELIINETVPNRFSPKSPDKAHLNLHINSLELGDSAVYFCASSQDWDGQPQHFGDGTRLSIL.

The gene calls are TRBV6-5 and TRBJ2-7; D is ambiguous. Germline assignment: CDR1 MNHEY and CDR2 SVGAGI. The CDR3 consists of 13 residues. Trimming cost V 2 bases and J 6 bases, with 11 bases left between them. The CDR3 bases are TGTGCCAGCAGTTACCTTGGGTTAGGCGAGCAGTACTTC. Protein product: CASSYLGLGEQYF.

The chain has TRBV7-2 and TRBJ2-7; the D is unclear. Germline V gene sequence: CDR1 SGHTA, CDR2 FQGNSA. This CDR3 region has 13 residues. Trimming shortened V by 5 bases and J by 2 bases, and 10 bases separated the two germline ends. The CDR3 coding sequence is TGTGCCAGCAGCCGGCACAGAACCTACGAGCAGTACTTC. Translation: CASSRHRTYEQYF.

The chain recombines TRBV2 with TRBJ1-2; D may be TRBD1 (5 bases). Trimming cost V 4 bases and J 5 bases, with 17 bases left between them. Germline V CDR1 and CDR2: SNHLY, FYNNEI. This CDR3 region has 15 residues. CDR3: CASSVRQSNSYGYTF. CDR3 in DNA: TGTGCCAGCAGTGTTAGACAGAGTAACAGTTATGGCTACACCTTC.

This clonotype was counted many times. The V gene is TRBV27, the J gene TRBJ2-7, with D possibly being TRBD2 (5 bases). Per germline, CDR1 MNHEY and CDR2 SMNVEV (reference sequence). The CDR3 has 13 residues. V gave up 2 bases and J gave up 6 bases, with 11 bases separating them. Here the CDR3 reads CASSLLDFSEQYF. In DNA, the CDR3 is TGTGCCAGCAGTTTACTGGACTTTTCCGAGCAGTACTTC.